The 28 T cell receptor beta chains in this list originate from one sample, sequenced in a study of tumor T cells in aggressive B-cell lymphoma. Repertoires were generated with immunoSEQ multiplex PCR, while TCRdb's copy carries only in-frame clones and drops some. Among roughly 5,300 clones, roughly 87% were seen once, and the ten largest hold over 2.5%. The material sequenced was tumor tissue. The receptors derive from an adult with diffuse large B cell lymphoma.

The chain uses TRBV6-5 and TRBJ2-7; 8 positions match TRBD1. The V gene end was trimmed by 1 base and the J gene end by 5 bases; junction bases not matched to a gene: 7. CDR1 and CDR2 (germline): MNHEY, SVGAGI. The CDR3 spans 15 residues. CDR3 amino acids: CASSYLPGGSDEQYF. The CDR3 nucleotides read TGTGCCAGCAGTTACTTACCAGGGGGCTCGGACGAGCAGTACTTC.

V usage is TRBV11-2 and J usage is TRBJ2-5; D not certain. The CDR3 length is 12 residues. V was pared by 5 bases and J by 9 bases, with 13 bases between. The germline CDR1 and CDR2 sequences are SGHAT and FQNNGV. CDR3 in DNA: TGTGCCAGCAGCGCAGGTCAGAAGGCCCAGTACTTC. It codes for CASSAGQKAQYF.

This clone was recorded a few times. The genes are TRBV7-9 and TRBJ1-1; D is uncertain. Per the germline V gene, CDR1 is SEHNR and CDR2 is FQNEAQ (reference sequence). CDR3 size: 13 residues. The germline V and J ends were trimmed by 1 base and 1 base, with 4 bases remaining between them. The CDR3 reads CASSLEQNTEAFF. DNA for the CDR3: TGTGCCAGCAGCTTAGAACAGAACACTGAAGCTTTCTTT.

J is TRBJ2-7 and V is TRBV2; no firm D call. This CDR3 is built from 12 residues. Trimming removed 6 bases at V and 4 bases at J, with 10 bases between. Germline CDR1 SNHLY, CDR2 FYNNEI. This CDR3 is CASRWAPYEQYF. The CDR3 coding sequence is TGTGCCAGCAGGTGGGCTCCTTACGAGCAGTACTTC.

The gene calls are TRBV7-6 and TRBJ2-1; 9 bases are a match to TRBD2. V shed 0 bases and J 3 bases; nucleotides not matched to a gene: 18. CDR3 size: 21 residues. Per germline, CDR1 SGHVS and CDR2 FNYEAQ. The CDR3 loop is CASSLAGFRMSLAGVYNEQFF. CDR3 in DNA: TGTGCCAGCAGCTTAGCGGGCTTTCGGATGTCTTTAGCGGGAGTCTACAATGAGCAGTTCTTC.

The chain employs TRBV5-1 and TRBJ1-3; 9 bases align to TRBD1. Germline V gives CDR1 SGHRS, CDR2 YFSETQ. This CDR3 has 15 residues. The J segment lost 0 bases and the V segment lost 4 bases, leaving 2 bases of the junction unmatched. The CDR3 sequence is CASSQGQGSGNTIYF. Here the CDR3 DNA reads TGCGCCAGCAGCCAGGGACAGGGCTCTGGAAACACCATATATTTT.

The chain couples TRBV7-2 to TRBJ1-6; 7 nucleotides align to TRBD1. The CDR3 length is 14 residues. In germline, CDR1 is SGHTA, CDR2 FQGNSA. J was trimmed by 7 bases and V by 5 bases; bases with no gene match: 5. The DNA of the CDR3 is TGTGCCAGCAGCGCGAAACAGGGGAATTCACCCCTCCACTTT. Protein sequence: CASSAKQGNSPLHF.

V usage is TRBV5-6 and J usage is TRBJ1-4, with D hard to call. The CDR3 runs to 15 residues. Looked up from germline, CDR1 is SGHDT and CDR2 is YYEEEE. Trimming took 0 bases from V and 5 from J, leaving 11 bases between them. The CDR3 here is CASSLGGSRNEKLFF. CDR3 in DNA: TGTGCCAGCAGCTTGGGCGGATCTCGAAATGAAAAACTGTTTTTT.

J is TRBJ1-1 and V is TRBV7-8; no clear D. The ends were cut back, 0 bases at V and 3 bases at J, with 11 bases in the middle. Germline V gene data show CDR1 as SGHVS and CDR2 as FQNEAQ. CDR3 size: 15 residues. The DNA of the CDR3 is TGTGCCAGCAGCTTAGCTGGAGGTTGGGACACTGAAGCTTTCTTT. Translating gives CASSLAGGWDTEAFF.

The rearrangement uses TRBV6-1 and TRBJ2-5, with 10 bases fitting TRBD2. This CDR3 region has 16 residues. CDR1 is MNHNS, CDR2 SASEGT, per germline. The V segment lost 3 bases and the J segment 1 base; nucleotides outside the gene matches: 5. The CDR3 loop is CASSESSGGSQETQYF. In DNA form, the CDR3 reads TGTGCCAGCAGTGAGTCTAGCGGGGGTTCCCAAGAGACCCAGTACTTC.

The chain carries TRBV15 and TRBJ1-2, with D unclear. The germline gives CDR1 LNHNV, CDR2 YYDKDF (reference sequence). The CDR3 sequence is 13 residues long. V lost 0 bases and J lost 6, with 8 bases in between. DNA for the CDR3: TGTGCCACCAGCAGAGATCGGGGAGATGGCTACACCTTC. The encoded protein is CATSRDRGDGYTF.

This clone was seen only once. The chain joins TRBV5-1 to TRBJ2-5; TRBD1 agrees at 9 bases. Trimming cost V 0 bases and J 5 bases; bases outside gene matches: 5. Germline CDR1 is SGHRS and CDR2 is YFSETQ. CDR3 length: 15 amino acids. CDR3 protein: CASSLGDRVGETQYF. Here the CDR3 DNA reads TGCGCCAGCAGCTTGGGGGACAGGGTTGGCGAGACCCAGTACTTC.

This chain connects TRBV11-2 to TRBJ2-1, with TRBD2 identical over 12 bases. The V gene's germline CDR1 is SGHAT and CDR2 FQNNGV. This CDR3 is built from 16 residues. With 8 bases clipped from V and 6 bases from J, the junction kept 11 bases outside the gene matches. As DNA, the CDR3 is TGTGCCAGCGCAACCCAACCTAGCGGGGGGGGCAATGAGCAGTTCTTC. Amino acids: CASATQPSGGGNEQFF.

This chain uses TRBV20-1 with TRBJ1-2, with D hard to call. Germline CDR1 DFQATT, CDR2 SNEGSKA (reference sequence). With 4 bases removed from V and 8 bases from J, the gap between germline ends came to 11 bases. CDR3 length equals 11 residues. The CDR3 reads CSANYGGGYTF. DNA for the CDR3: TGCAGTGCTAACTACGGAGGGGGCTACACCTTC.

The V and J genes are TRBV6-7 and TRBJ2-7; a possible D gene is TRBD1 (5 bases). TRBV6-7 falls under the ORF class, with uncertain function. The CDR3 contains 12 residues. V gave up 4 bases and J gave up 5 bases, with 9 bases separating them. The DNA of the CDR3 is TGTGCCAGCAGTTCCCAGGGCAACGAGCAGTACTTC. Its translation is CASSSQGNEQYF.

V gene TRBV9 combines with J gene TRBJ1-2, with TRBD1 matching 9 bases. Germline V gene lookup returns CDR1 SGDLS and CDR2 YYNGEE. Unmatched junction bases numbered 8, after V lost 3 bases and J lost 8 bases. CDR3 size: 14 residues. CDR3 sequence: CASSEGQGVFGYTF. The DNA of the CDR3 is TGTGCCAGCAGCGAGGGACAGGGAGTGTTCGGCTACACCTTC.

The chain joins TRBV29-1 to TRBJ2-2; possibly TRBD1 for D (5 bases). This CDR3 spans 16 amino acids. CDR1 and CDR2 from the germline V gene are SQVTM and ANQGSEA. V was trimmed by 4 bases and J by 2 bases, leaving 17 bases between them. The CDR3 nucleotides read TGCAGCGTTGTCGAGGCGGCCAGGGCCAACACCGGGGAGCTGTTTTTT. Amino acids: CSVVEAARANTGELFF.

The chain recombines TRBV18 with TRBJ2-5; TRBD2 agrees at 10 bases. The J segment lost 2 bases and the V segment lost 3 bases, leaving 3 bases of the junction unmatched. Germline CDR1 reads KGHSH; CDR2 reads LQKENI. This CDR3 is built from 15 residues. CDR3 loop: CASSPLLAGQETQYF. CDR3 DNA sequence: TGTGCCAGCTCACCCTTACTAGCGGGGCAAGAGACCCAGTACTTC.

The chain combines TRBV5-1 with TRBJ1-1, with 11 nucleotides matching TRBD1. This CDR3 spans 14 amino acids. CDR1 is SGHRS and CDR2 is YFSETQ in the germline V gene. V trimming: 7 bases; J trimming: 10 bases; junction bases outside the gene matches: 12. The CDR3 loop reads CASEFGTGGSVAFF. CDR3 DNA sequence: TGCGCCAGCGAGTTCGGGACAGGGGGTTCCGTAGCTTTCTTT.

This sequence joins TRBV11-2 and TRBJ2-6, with 9 positions matching TRBD1. The junction had 11 bases not matched to a gene; V was cut back by 11 bases and J by 0 bases. This CDR3 is built from 17 residues. The germline V gene has CDR1 SGHAT and CDR2 FQNNGV. The CDR3 nucleotides read TGTGCCGTCCTTCGCCGGGACAGGGTCTCTGGGGCCAACGTCCTGACTTTC. It is translated as CAVLRRDRVSGANVLTF.

The chain joins TRBV18 to TRBJ1-1; 9 nucleotides line up with TRBD1. The trim removed 3 bases at V and 5 bases at J, leaving 4 bases unmatched. In germline, CDR1 is KGHSH, CDR2 LQKENI. The CDR3 covers 14 residues. The CDR3 is CASSPDRGGTEAFF. The CDR3 DNA is TGTGCCAGCTCACCCGACAGGGGGGGAACTGAAGCTTTCTTT.

This clone has just one count. The chain joins TRBV6-1 to TRBJ1-6, with 10 bases lining up with TRBD1. CDR1 and CDR2 from the germline V gene are MNHNS and SASEGT. V was pared by 4 bases and J by 2 bases, with 8 bases of the junction left unmatched. The CDR3 spans 18 residues. CDR3 in amino acids: CASSGLGQGLPYNSPLHF. The CDR3 nucleotides are TGTGCCAGCAGTGGCTTGGGACAGGGGTTGCCCTATAATTCACCCCTCCACTTT.

In the case of this clone: Different DNA sequences within this sample yield the same CDR3. The chain combines TRBV18 with TRBJ2-7; 9 bases fit TRBD2. The CDR3 has 17 residues. J gave up 2 bases and V 0 bases, and 8 bases lay outside the gene matches. Germline loops: CDR1 KGHSH, CDR2 LQKENI. This CDR3 reads CASSPPFSSGAPYEQYF. The CDR3 DNA reads TGTGCCAGCTCACCACCGTTTTCTAGCGGGGCTCCCTACGAGCAGTACTTC.

This rearrangement joins TRBV6-1 to TRBJ2-1, with 13 bases identical to TRBD2. The germline V gene encodes CDR1 MNHNS and CDR2 SASEGT. The CDR3 has 14 residues. V was pared by 6 bases and J by 11 bases, with 7 bases of the junction left unmatched. The CDR3 DNA reads as TGTGCCAGCAGGGTAGGACTAGCGGGAGAAAAGCAGTTCTTC. The encoded protein is CASRVGLAGEKQFF.

The chain recombines TRBV7-9 with TRBJ1-2; perhaps TRBD1 as D (5 bases). V was shortened by 1 base and J by 6 bases, with 9 bases between the two germline ends. CDR1 SEHNR and CDR2 FQNEAQ come from the germline V gene (reference sequence). The CDR3 is 13 residues long. As DNA, the CDR3 is TGTGCCAGCAGCTTAGGTGAGACAGATGGCTACACCTTC. Protein product: CASSLGETDGYTF.

The rearrangement uses TRBV19 and TRBJ1-1; D uncertain. Per the germline V gene, CDR1 is LNHDA and CDR2 is SQIVND (reference sequence). The CDR3 contains 14 residues. Between the trimmed V and J ends, which lost 6 bases and 3 bases, there was a span of 14 bases. CDR3 DNA: TGTGCCAGTAGGGTACGGGTTCGGGACACTGAAGCTTTCTTT. This encodes CASRVRVRDTEAFF.

The chain couples TRBV28 to TRBJ1-2; 8 nucleotides agree with TRBD1. Germline V gene data show CDR1 as MDHEN and CDR2 as SYDVKM. Losses at the gene ends were 6 bases for V and 0 bases for J; bases not matched to a gene: 15. This CDR3 region has 18 residues. CDR3: CASSSGQGGFQANYGYTF. As DNA, the CDR3 is TGTGCCAGCAGCTCAGGACAGGGCGGGTTCCAAGCTAACTATGGCTACACCTTC.

V and J are TRBV9 and TRBJ1-2, with 11 positions matching TRBD1. CDR3 size: 17 residues. V shed 3 bases, J shed 7 bases, and the junction held 14 bases outside the gene matches. Germline values: CDR1 SGDLS, CDR2 YYNGEE. CDR3 bases: TGTGCCAGCAGCGCCCCTTGGCCGGACAGGGGGCAAGGTGGCTACACCTTC. It codes for CASSAPWPDRGQGGYTF.